The text below deals with one T cell receptor (beta chain). The antigen it binds to is not known. The sample holds no much larger clone one base away, and base qualities are not on file. The library was made by the immunoSEQ multiplex PCR assay. Sourced from immuneACCESS, this table was stored by TCRdb with only in-frame sequences that have V and J called. A share of the clones is absent; for the studies checked, an unresolved V gene accounts for under half, and the remainder has no known explanation. This sample has 90,000 to 120,000 clones in its table, and 82% of those were observed once. Of the sample, around 6.9% is held by the ten largest clones. This sample was included in a study of PD-1 blockade in mismatch repair-deficient tumors listed by TCRdb under 2017. Context from the whole study: Between September 2013 and September 2016, the trial enrolled some 86 consecutive patients with about twelve mismatch repair-deficient cancer types, every one of whom had been previously treated and was progressing. Tumor-associated T cell clones were tracked in the peripheral blood of patients responding to PD-1 blockade by deep sequencing of TCR CDR3 regions. Findings and caveats that apply to the study as a whole: Tumor-resident clones, often undetectable in blood before treatment, expanded rapidly after pembrolizumab and then contracted, generally before radiologic responses.

For each enrolled patient, mismatch repair deficiency was established using either polymerase chain reaction or immunohistochemistry. A few patients who responded to pembrolizumab therapy underwent TCR sequencing. In the phase II trial, pembrolizumab PD-1 blockade was tested prospectively in advanced mismatch repair-deficient cancers, no matter which tissue of origin the cancers came from. Peripheral blood T cell samples were serially collected before and at multiple times after PD-1 blockade was started. Blood sampling times were expressed in weeks after the first pembrolizumab dose. The CDR3 runs 12 amino acids, cysteine and phenylalanine included. This entry keeps only the CDR3 DNA: 36 bases, framed from base 1. V ends up 6 bases short and J 10 bases short, with an unmatched junction base count of 8. CDR1 is given as MNHNY and CDR2 as SVGAGI, both from the germline V gene (reference sequence).

The sample consisted of peripheral blood, taken roughly 35 weeks after starting pembrolizumab. Rearrangement joined TRBV6-6 to TRBJ1-1, with 7 bases in between that match TRBD1. This clonotype was obtained from an adult with mismatch repair-deficient cancer. The nucleotides are TGTGCCAGCAGCCCACCACAGGGGAGAGCTTTCTTT. This translates into CASSPPQGRAFF.